This record looks at one T cell receptor beta chain sequence and its context. The entry originates in a study of cytomegalovirus exposure and HLA in healthy donors. The PCR used 60 Vbeta and 13 Jbeta primers. Sequencing was performed with immunoSEQ multiplex PCR; in TCRdb, only in-frame clones are kept and a portion is missing. Among 200,000 to 250,000 clones, 77% were seen once, and the ten largest hold approximately 2.6%. CDR1 is SGHTA, CDR2 FQGTGA, per germline. Trimming stripped 4 bases from V and 7 bases from J, with 13 bases between. CDR3 size: 13 residues. The V gene is TRBV7-3, the J gene TRBJ1-2, with D possibly TRBD1 on 6 matching bases. What was sequenced was PBMCs. The receptor was derived from a woman aged 55-69 years in good health and CMV-seropositive. CDR3 DNA: TGTGCCAGCAGCTCGAATGACAGGCCTGGCTACACCTTC. Translated, it gives CASSSNDRPGYTF.